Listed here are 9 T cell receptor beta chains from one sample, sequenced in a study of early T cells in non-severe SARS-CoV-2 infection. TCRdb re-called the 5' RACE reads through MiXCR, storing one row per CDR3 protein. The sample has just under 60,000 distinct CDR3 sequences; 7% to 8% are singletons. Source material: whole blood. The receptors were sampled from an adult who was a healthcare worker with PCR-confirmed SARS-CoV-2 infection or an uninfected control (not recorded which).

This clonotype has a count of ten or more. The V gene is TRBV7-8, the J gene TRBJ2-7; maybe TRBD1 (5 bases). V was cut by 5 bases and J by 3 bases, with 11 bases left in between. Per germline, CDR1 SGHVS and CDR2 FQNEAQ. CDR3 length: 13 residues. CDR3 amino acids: CASSTGHRYEQYF. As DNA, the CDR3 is TGTGCCAGCAGCACCGGACACCGCTACGAGCAGTACTTC. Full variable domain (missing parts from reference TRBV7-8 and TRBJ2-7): GAGVSQSPRYKVAKRGQDVALRCDPISGHVSLFWYQQALGQGPEFLTYFQNEAQLDKSGLPSDRFFAERPEGSVSTLKIQRTQQEDSAVYLCASSTGHRYEQYFGPGTRLTVT.

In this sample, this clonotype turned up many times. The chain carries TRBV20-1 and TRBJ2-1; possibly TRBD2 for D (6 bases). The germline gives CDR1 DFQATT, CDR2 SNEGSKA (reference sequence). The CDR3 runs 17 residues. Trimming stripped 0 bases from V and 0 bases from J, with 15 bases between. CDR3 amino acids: CSAREDLAQSSYNEQFF. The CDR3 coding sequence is TGCAGTGCTAGAGAAGATCTAGCGCAGAGCTCCTACAATGAGCAGTTCTTC.

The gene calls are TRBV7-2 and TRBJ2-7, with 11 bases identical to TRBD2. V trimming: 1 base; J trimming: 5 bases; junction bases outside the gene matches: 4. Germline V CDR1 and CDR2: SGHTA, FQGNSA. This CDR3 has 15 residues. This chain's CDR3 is CASSLELAGADEQYF. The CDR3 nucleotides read TGTGCCAGCAGCTTAGAACTAGCGGGAGCTGACGAGCAGTACTTC.

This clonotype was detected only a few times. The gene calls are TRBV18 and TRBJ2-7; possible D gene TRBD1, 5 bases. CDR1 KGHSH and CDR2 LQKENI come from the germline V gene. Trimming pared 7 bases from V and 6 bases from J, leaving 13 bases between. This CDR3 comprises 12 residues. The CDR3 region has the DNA TGTGCCAGCTTCTCCCAGGGAACCGAGCAGTACTTC. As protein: CASFSQGTEQYF.

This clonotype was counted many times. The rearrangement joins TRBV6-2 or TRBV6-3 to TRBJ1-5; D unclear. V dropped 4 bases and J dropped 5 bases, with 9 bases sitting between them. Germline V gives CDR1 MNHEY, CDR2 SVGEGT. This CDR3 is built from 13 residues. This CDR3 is CASSWVGDQPQHF. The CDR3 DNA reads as TGTGCCAGCAGTTGGGTTGGGGATCAGCCCCAGCATTTT.

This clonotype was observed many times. CDR3 amino acids: CASSYDRGSYNEQFF. CDR3 nucleotide sequence: TGTGCCAGCAGTTACGACAGGGGGAGCTACAATGAGCAGTTCTTC. This chain links TRBV27 with TRBJ2-1, with TRBD1 matching over 9 bases. J gave up 3 bases and V 4 bases, and 4 bases lay outside the gene matches. The CDR3 is 15 amino acids. Germline lookup yields CDR1 MNHEY and CDR2 SMNVEV (reference sequence).

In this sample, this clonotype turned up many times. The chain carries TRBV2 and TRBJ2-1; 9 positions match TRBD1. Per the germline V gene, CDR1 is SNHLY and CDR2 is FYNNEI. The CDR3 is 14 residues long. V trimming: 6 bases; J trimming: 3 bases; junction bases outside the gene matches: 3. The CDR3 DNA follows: TGTGCCAGCAGAAGACAGGGGGTCTACAATGAGCAGTTCTTC. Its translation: CASRRQGVYNEQFF.

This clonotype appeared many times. The CDR3 loop reads CASSQISSSYNEQFF. For the CDR3, the DNA is TGTGCCAGCAGCCAAATCAGCAGCTCCTACAATGAGCAGTTCTTC. The chain recombines TRBV7-2 with TRBJ2-1, with D uncertain. In germline, CDR1 is SGHTA, CDR2 FQGNSA. The CDR3 covers 15 residues. V lost 5 bases and J 0 bases, leaving 11 bases between the germline ends.

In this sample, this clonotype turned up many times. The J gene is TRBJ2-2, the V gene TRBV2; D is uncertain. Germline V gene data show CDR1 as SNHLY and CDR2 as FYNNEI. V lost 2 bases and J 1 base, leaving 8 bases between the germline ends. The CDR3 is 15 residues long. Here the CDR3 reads CASSENGLNTGELFF. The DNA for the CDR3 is TGTGCCAGCAGTGAAAACGGCCTGAACACCGGGGAGCTGTTTTTT.